This is a list of T cell receptor beta chains from one sample in a study of naive and memory T cell subsets. TCRdb analysed the UMI-ligation and nested PCR reads with MiXCR anew, one entry per CDR3 protein. The table shows 70,000 to 95,000 distinct CDR3 sequences, with roughly 7% occurring only once. Specimen: central memory CD4+ T cells from blood. The receptors derive from a human donor in good health. CDR3s include the opening cysteine and the closing phenylalanine or tryptophan. Each record gives: CDR3 protein, clone size, V gene. Expanded clones are given a class, and other clones once, few, many or no size at all.

CDR3aa: CASSQDRRAYEQYF; abundance: many; v_gene: TRBV4-3
CDR3aa: CASSPRARGQETQYF; abundance: many; v_gene: TRBV14
CDR3aa: CASSRYLLAKNIQYF; abundance: NA; v_gene: TRBV12-3/TRBV12-4
CDR3aa: CASSLNAAIWGAGANVLTF; abundance: many; v_gene: TRBV7-3
CDR3aa: CASSVAAGQPIYGYTF; abundance: NA; v_gene: TRBV9
CDR3aa: CASSRGSEVFNEQFF; abundance: few; v_gene: TRBV11-2
CDR3aa: CASSSEYVQYF; abundance: few; v_gene: TRBV28
CDR3aa: CASTQGQSNSPLHF; abundance: many; v_gene: TRBV12-3/TRBV12-4
CDR3aa: CASSGTSGGEDTQYF; abundance: many; v_gene: TRBV4-2
CDR3aa: CSAMDHTDTQYF; abundance: few; v_gene: TRBV20-1
CDR3aa: CAASPGARNYGYTF; abundance: many; v_gene: TRBV27
CDR3aa: CASRDREGFTEAFF; abundance: many; v_gene: TRBV2
CDR3aa: CASRGRNEQFF; abundance: NA; v_gene: TRBV7-3
CDR3aa: CASSKVQGAGTPDTQYF; abundance: few; v_gene: TRBV28
CDR3aa: CSASGRDNQPQHF; abundance: many; v_gene: TRBV20-1
CDR3aa: CASTVPPRGGYTF; abundance: many; v_gene: TRBV19
CDR3aa: CASSLGQGGTQYF; abundance: NA; v_gene: TRBV7-6
CDR3aa: CASSQGTSGQNEQFF; abundance: NA; v_gene: TRBV4-1
CDR3aa: CASRLTGLSPLHF; abundance: many; v_gene: TRBV28
CDR3aa: CSVAWGSGPQHF; abundance: many; v_gene: TRBV29-1
CDR3aa: CSVDRVGEQYF; abundance: many; v_gene: TRBV29-1
CDR3aa: CASSKTSGGGRDTQYF; abundance: NA; v_gene: TRBV5-1
CDR3aa: CASSLEHLNTEAFF; abundance: many; v_gene: TRBV7-9
CDR3aa: CSARGQGGLNTEAFF; abundance: many; v_gene: TRBV20-1
CDR3aa: CASSQPATSPLHF; abundance: many; v_gene: TRBV7-8
CDR3aa: CSVASERGQFF; abundance: few; v_gene: TRBV29-1
CDR3aa: CASSRTGGEDYEQYF; abundance: NA; v_gene: TRBV27
CDR3aa: CASSLGTGNTEAFF; abundance: many; v_gene: TRBV7-3
CDR3aa: CASSLSGGRTSTDTQYF; abundance: many; v_gene: TRBV7-3
CDR3aa: CASSPDGNTEAFF; abundance: many; v_gene: TRBV5-1
CDR3aa: CASSSDSKETQYF; abundance: many; v_gene: TRBV18
CDR3aa: CASSSPSREDEQFF; abundance: few; v_gene: TRBV6-2/TRBV6-3
CDR3aa: CASSQDRDAEAFF; abundance: many; v_gene: TRBV12-3/TRBV12-4
CDR3aa: CASSPARGRGYF; abundance: many; v_gene: TRBV7-2
CDR3aa: CASSPSGQTNEKLFF; abundance: NA; v_gene: TRBV4-2
CDR3aa: CASSVGTSGTYDQYF; abundance: NA; v_gene: TRBV6-1
CDR3aa: CASSPGTGLYEQYF; abundance: NA; v_gene: TRBV7-2
CDR3aa: CASSPQTSGRRETQYF; abundance: many; v_gene: TRBV9
CDR3aa: CASSQGSLLYGYTF; abundance: few; v_gene: TRBV12-3/TRBV12-4
CDR3aa: CASSFGGSQRYGYTF; abundance: NA; v_gene: TRBV28
CDR3aa: CSAVPSRYQETQYF; abundance: few; v_gene: TRBV20-1
CDR3aa: CATSRGSGGNQPQHF; abundance: many; v_gene: TRBV15
CDR3aa: CASSLGWRQETQYF; abundance: many; v_gene: TRBV7-2
CDR3aa: CASSPFDRGAGDTQYF; abundance: NA; v_gene: TRBV18
CDR3aa: CASSGGISGAQYF; abundance: few; v_gene: TRBV28
CDR3aa: CASSGGVSEAFF; abundance: many; v_gene: TRBV11-3
CDR3aa: CASRTSGRPPSEQYF; abundance: many; v_gene: TRBV6-2/TRBV6-3
CDR3aa: CASSARRSTDTQYF; abundance: many; v_gene: TRBV5-6
CDR3aa: CSVVVRVRGYEQYF; abundance: few; v_gene: TRBV29-1
CDR3aa: CASSYSGSQAKNIQYF; abundance: many; v_gene: TRBV6-2/TRBV6-3
CDR3aa: CSAGGGRGNQPQHF; abundance: NA; v_gene: TRBV20-1
CDR3aa: CASSPTQGKAGGYTF; abundance: many; v_gene: TRBV27
CDR3aa: CASSQDRAGLGATTDTQYF; abundance: few; v_gene: TRBV4-3